The clone carrying this T cell receptor beta chain appeared a few times. As yet, its antigen is unknown. This sample was taken from a study of regulatory T cells in long-lasting Graves disease. Study-level results: Relative to new patients (966), persistent patients exhibited greater sharing of public clonotypes (approximately 2,500).

With iRepertoire HTBI primers and Arm-PCR of CDR3 regions, TCR beta libraries were built. TCRdb redid the calling of the multiplex PCR reads with MiXCR, one entry per CDR3 protein. The sample contains roughly 520,000 distinct CDR3 sequences, 12% of which appear only once. Time point specified: newly diagnosed GD, antithyroid drugs for less than 3 months. RNA extracted from PBMCs served as the sequencing template. Patients with Graves' disease were diagnosed by American Thyroid Association guidelines. This CDR3 comprises 15 residues. V dropped 1 base and J dropped 5 bases, with 13 bases sitting between them. Germline V gene lookup returns CDR1 PRHDT and CDR2 FYEKMQ (reference sequence). The sample also formed part of further work on T cells in Graves' hyperthyroidism and ophthalmopathy. That investigation notes: The TCR CDR3 was amplified in a first-round RT-PCR using the HTBI primer set.

The chain carries TRBV13 and TRBJ2-3; D perhaps matches TRBD2 (6 bases). The clonotype was recovered from a woman under 40 with Graves disease. This sample comprised peripheral blood mononuclear cells (PBMCs), obtained at new diagnosis, from a patient treated with antithyroid drugs. The CDR3 DNA is TGTGCCAGCAGCTTAGATCGGGGGAGGAGAGATACGCAGTATTTT. This translates into CASSLDRGRRDTQYF.